This entry concerns a single TCR beta chain. This sample also contains other DNA sequences that code for the same CDR3. V was shortened by 1 base and J by 1 base, with 8 bases between the two germline ends. CDR3 length equals 16 residues. Germline CDR1 reads LGHNA; CDR2 reads YSLEER. This entry belongs to a study of T cell changes during pregnancy in multiple sclerosis. Sequencing was performed with immunoSEQ multiplex PCR; in TCRdb, only in-frame clones are kept and a portion is missing. The data contain tens of thousands of clones, around nine tenths of them singletons. V and J are TRBV4-3 and TRBJ2-6; weak D call: TRBD1 (5 bases). The sequence was obtained from a female donor with multiple sclerosis, enrolled in a pregnancy study. The sequencing here drew on peripheral blood, taken in the second trimester of pregnancy. The CDR3 is CASSQAAGSGANVLTF. The CDR3 DNA is TGCGCCAGCAGCCAAGCTGCAGGGTCTGGGGCCAACGTCCTGACTTTC.